The 9 T cell receptor beta chains below were found in one sample sequenced in a study of blood T cell repertoires in COVID-19. The assay was immunoSEQ multiplex PCR, and TCRdb's table has in-frame clones only and misses some. Found here are 60,000 to 80,000 clones, 85% to 90% of them singletons; the top ten hold 0.55% to 0.75%. The sequenced material came from peripheral blood. All receptors derive from a man in his sixties with acute or convalescent COVID-19.

The chain is built from TRBV11-2 and TRBJ2-1; D not certain. The CDR3 covers 14 residues. Germline V gene data show CDR1 as SGHAT and CDR2 as FQNNGV. The ends were cut back, 1 base at V and 7 bases at J, with 11 bases in the middle. CDR3 protein: CASSLVWQLNEQFF. DNA for the CDR3: TGTGCCAGCAGCTTAGTTTGGCAGTTGAATGAGCAGTTCTTC.

The CDR3, as DNA: TGTGCCAGCAGCGTAGGGATAGCGGGGGGCTCCACAGATACGCAGTATTTT. Translated, it gives CASSVGIAGGSTDTQYF. The rearrangement links TRBV9 to TRBJ2-3, with 10 bases matching TRBD2. The CDR3 extends over 17 amino acids. The V and J ends lost 0 bases and 2 bases, in that order; junction bases with no gene match: 6. In germline, CDR1 is SGDLS, CDR2 YYNGEE.

This clone was recorded once. The rearrangement uses TRBV6-5 and TRBJ2-7, with a tentative D call TRBD1 (6 bases). Germline CDR1 MNHEY, CDR2 SVGAGI. This CDR3 is built from 13 residues. V was trimmed by 6 bases and J by 4 bases, leaving 13 bases between them. The CDR3 DNA follows: TGTGCCAGCAGGACAGGCCGTATATACGAGCAGTACTTC. Amino acid sequence: CASRTGRIYEQYF.

The chain links TRBV5-5 to TRBJ2-4; no definite D call. The germline gives CDR1 SGHKS, CDR2 YYEKEE (reference sequence). The CDR3 is 16 residues long. V lost 2 bases, J lost 5 bases, and 17 bases lay in between. The CDR3 sequence: CASSFRVGENQNIQYF. In nucleotides, the CDR3 is TGTGCCAGCAGCTTTCGTGTAGGAGAGAATCAAAACATTCAGTACTTC. Complete variable domain (other parts from reference TRBV5-5 and TRBJ2-4): DAGVTQSPTHLIKTRGQQVTLRCSPISGHKSVSWYQQVLGQGPQFIFQYYEKEERGRGNFPDRFSARQFPNYSSELNVNALLLGDSALYLCASSFRVGENQNIQYFGAGTRLSVL.

The chain joins TRBV12-3 or TRBV12-4 to TRBJ2-5; possibly TRBD2 for D (6 bases). This CDR3 is built from 13 residues. V was pared by 7 bases and J by 7 bases, with 16 bases between. The chain's CDR3 is CASKPGLGGTQYF. CDR3 bases: TGTGCCAGCAAACCCGGCCTCGGGGGGACCCAGTACTTC.

The genes are TRBV5-1 and TRBJ1-4; 8 bases map to TRBD1. This CDR3 spans 15 amino acids. V lost 0 bases, J lost 6 bases, and 4 bases stayed unmatched. Per the germline V gene, CDR1 is SGHRS and CDR2 is YFSETQ. The CDR3 sequence: CASSLATGVDEKLFF. The CDR3 DNA is TGCGCCAGCAGCTTGGCGACAGGGGTAGATGAAAAACTGTTTTTT.

V and J are TRBV11-2 and TRBJ1-4; D is unresolved. The germline V and J ends were trimmed by 8 bases and 4 bases, with 17 bases remaining between them. This CDR3 is 15 amino acids long. Per germline, CDR1 SGHAT and CDR2 FQNNGV. This chain's CDR3 is CASHEGASGNEKLFF. The CDR3 nucleotides read TGTGCCAGCCACGAGGGAGCGTCGGGTAATGAAAAACTGTTTTTT.

The chain joins TRBV19 to TRBJ1-5, with unresolved D. This CDR3 has 12 residues. CDR1 and CDR2 from the germline V gene are LNHDA and SQIVND (reference sequence). V was pared by 5 bases and J by 12 bases, with 14 bases between. CDR3 DNA: TGTGCCAGTAGTCCGGCAGGCATTAGCCAGCATTTT. It specifies CASSPAGISQHF.

The rearrangement joins TRBV29-1 to TRBJ2-7; a possible D gene is TRBD1 (5 bases). In germline, CDR1 is SQVTM, CDR2 ANQGSEA. Trimming stripped 6 bases from V and 4 bases from J, with 19 bases between. The CDR3 has 14 residues. The CDR3 nucleotides are TGCAGCGTCGTCGAGACAGCCCACCAGTACGAGCAGTACTTC. Translated, it gives CSVVETAHQYEQYF.